Included here is one T cell receptor (beta chain) sequence, with context. Its cognate antigen has yet to be identified. The record has no base qualities; no much larger clone is one base away. The data were taken from a study of beta chain features in type 1 diabetes (dated by TCRdb to between 2017 and 2018). With regard to the full study: Mean age, gender distribution, total cell number and subset yield were not different between patients and healthy donors. A total of around 110,000,000 sorted cells were examined across all samples, and RNA yield correlated strongly with the number of cells per subset. In the study, recently diagnosed type 1 diabetes patients and matched healthy donors were compared on the TCRB repertoires of their sorted circulating CD4+ T cell subsets. Regulatory and stem cell-like memory subsets were isolated from only 8 patients and about eight healthy donors, whereas naive and central memory subsets came from all 30 or so donors. The investigation overall reported the following: PCR might favor shorter templates, but patient and control samples were amplified and corrected together, so any skew would affect both groups equally. Sequencing cDNA rather than genomic DNA could over-represent highly expressing activated cells, although activation and CD3 levels did not differ between groups. A moderate but significant shortening of TCRB CDR3 length was observed in type 1 diabetes patients in all four CD4+ subsets. Fewer insertions and more nucleotide deletions at VDJ recombination sites were observed in patients with type 1 diabetes, implying thymic rearrangement abnormalities. The naive, central memory and regulatory TCRB repertoires appeared to resemble one another more closely among patients than among healthy donors. Only small numbers of individuals were included in the HLA sub-analyses, which left unresolved whether HLA type had any influence on TCRB rearrangement.

All of the isolated RNA was reverse transcribed with the High Capacity cDNA Reverse Transcription Kit, so expressed TCRB transcripts were sequenced. Naive, central memory and regulatory T cell samples underwent deep immunoSEQ sequencing, averaging approximately 3.5 million total reads per sample. Sorted cells were lysed in RLT buffer, and RNA was extracted using DNase-treated RNeasy Micro or Mini kits according to cell number. Each cell subset was processed separately to prevent cross-contamination, with patient and healthy donor samples processed together. Using the immunoSEQ multiplex PCR, TCRB sequences were amplified from cDNA into 87-bp fragments spanning the CDR3 region. Sequencing of the amplicons was performed on the Illumina HiSeq platform. As for the original processing: Synthetic template baselines were used to correct PCR bias computationally, reads within Hamming distance 2 were collapsed together, and singletons that could not be merged were discarded. Reads were aligned against IMGT so that V, D and J genes, CDR3 length and insertions or deletions at six rearrangement sites could be assigned. Within each subset, clonotype counts were normalized to the number of sorted cells before true diversity and Gini coefficients were calculated with the tcR R package. Repertoire sharing was quantified using the overlap coefficient calculated on TCRB nucleotide sequences. As a proxy for the pre-selection repertoire, out-of-frame TCRB sequences from naive cells were analyzed. TCRdb limited this immuneACCESS table to in-frame rearrangements with V and J called. A share of clones is missing; checked studies link under half to unresolved V genes, and the rest is unexplained. The V and J calls and the clone size are those of that table, but D and trimming were determined from the DNA. For this sample there are approximately 270,000 clones; approximately 15% appear just once. In total, the top ten clones hold under 0.02% of the sample.

CDR1 and CDR2 were assigned from the germline V gene as SGHTA and FQGNSA. The CDR3 goes from the cysteine to the phenylalanine over 16 residues. CDR3 DNA is the only sequence kept; it has 48 bases, read in frame from the first base. V sheds 1 base and J sheds 5 bases, leaving 14 bases between their ends. Each donor gave one peripheral blood draw, about 110 mL on average, collected into heparinised tubes. Using a panel that included CD45RO, CCR7, CD25, CD127, CD95 and CD27, naive, central memory, regulatory and stem cell-like memory CD4+ T cells were sorted on a BD FACSAria II. Every sorted population had a purity above 95%. Right away, PBMCs were isolated by Lymphoprep density gradient centrifugation and were stained directly, with no culture step. To minimize batch effects, samples were stained and sorted in pairs, one healthy donor with one patient per experiment.

The receptor's source is a man aged 25-40 years with type 1 diabetes. The chain employs TRBV7-2 and TRBJ1-4; a tentative D call is TRBD1 (6 bases match). Sequenced material: naive CD4+ T cells from blood. This sample's cell subset or site label indicates: true naive CD4+ T cells. The nucleotide sequence is TGTGCCAGCAGCTTAGAGGGCGGACAGCTGAATGAAAAACTGTTTTTT. It specifies CASSLEGGQLNEKLFF.